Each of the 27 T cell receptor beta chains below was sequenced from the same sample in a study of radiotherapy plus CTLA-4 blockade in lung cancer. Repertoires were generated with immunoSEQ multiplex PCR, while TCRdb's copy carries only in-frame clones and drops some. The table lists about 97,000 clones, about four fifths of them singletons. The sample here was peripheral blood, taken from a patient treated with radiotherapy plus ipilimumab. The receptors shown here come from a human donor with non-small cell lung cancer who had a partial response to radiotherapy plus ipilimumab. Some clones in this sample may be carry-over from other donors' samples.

The chain's CDR3 is CASRSLTGGTEAFF. The CDR3 coding sequence is TGCGCCAGCAGATCCCTGACAGGGGGCACTGAAGCTTTCTTT. The chain uses TRBV5-1 and TRBJ1-1; TRBD1 matches at 9 bases. V dropped 5 bases and J dropped 4; count of bases not matched to a gene: 6. The CDR3 extends over 14 amino acids. Per germline, CDR1 SGHRS and CDR2 YFSETQ.

CDR3 loop: CASSQDTGFRNEQFF. CDR3 nucleotides: TGCGCCAGCAGCCAAGATACAGGGTTCCGGAATGAGCAGTTCTTC. The chain joins TRBV4-1 to TRBJ2-1; a possible D gene is TRBD1 (6 bases). The CDR3 runs to 15 residues. Trimming took off 0 bases at V and 7 bases at J, with 13 bases between the two ends. The germline V gene encodes CDR1 MGHRA and CDR2 YSYEKL.

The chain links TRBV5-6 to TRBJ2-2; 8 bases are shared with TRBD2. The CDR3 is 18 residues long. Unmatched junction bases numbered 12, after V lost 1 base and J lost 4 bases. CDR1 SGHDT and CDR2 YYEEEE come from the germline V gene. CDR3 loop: CASSLSITGGPGTGELFF. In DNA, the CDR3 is TGTGCCAGCAGCTTGTCTATAACGGGAGGGCCGGGCACCGGGGAGCTGTTTTTT.

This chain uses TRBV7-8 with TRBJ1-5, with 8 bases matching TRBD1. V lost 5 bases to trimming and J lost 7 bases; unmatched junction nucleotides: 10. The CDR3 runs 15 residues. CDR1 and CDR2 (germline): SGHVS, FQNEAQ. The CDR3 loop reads CASSPITGGGQPQHF. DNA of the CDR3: TGTGCCAGCAGCCCTATCACAGGGGGTGGCCAGCCCCAGCATTTT.

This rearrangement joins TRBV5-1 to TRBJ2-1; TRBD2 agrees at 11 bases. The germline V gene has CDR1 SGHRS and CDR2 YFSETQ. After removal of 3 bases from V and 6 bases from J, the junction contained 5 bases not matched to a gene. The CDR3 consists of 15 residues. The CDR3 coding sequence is TGCGCCAGCAGCTCCGGGACTAGCGGTTTCAATGAGCAGTTCTTC. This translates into CASSSGTSGFNEQFF.

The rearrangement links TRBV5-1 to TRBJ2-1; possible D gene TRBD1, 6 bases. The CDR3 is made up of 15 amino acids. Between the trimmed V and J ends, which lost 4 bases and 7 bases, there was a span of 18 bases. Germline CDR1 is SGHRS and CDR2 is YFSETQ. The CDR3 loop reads CASSAVQGWGNEQFF. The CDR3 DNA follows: TGCGCCAGCAGCGCCGTACAGGGTTGGGGAAATGAGCAGTTCTTC. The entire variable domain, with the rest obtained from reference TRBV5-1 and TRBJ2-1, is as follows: KAGVTQTPRYLIKTRGQQVTLSCSPISGHRSVSWYQQTPGQGLQFLFEYFSETQRNKGNFPGRFSGRQFSNSRSEMNVSTLELGDSALYLCASSAVQGWGNEQFFGPGTRLTVL.

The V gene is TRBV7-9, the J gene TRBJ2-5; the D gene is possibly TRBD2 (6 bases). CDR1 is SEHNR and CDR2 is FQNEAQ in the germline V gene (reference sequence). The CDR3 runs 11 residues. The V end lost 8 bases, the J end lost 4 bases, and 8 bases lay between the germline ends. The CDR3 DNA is TGTGCCAGCCGGGGAGGAGAGACCCAGTACTTC. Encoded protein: CASRGGETQYF.

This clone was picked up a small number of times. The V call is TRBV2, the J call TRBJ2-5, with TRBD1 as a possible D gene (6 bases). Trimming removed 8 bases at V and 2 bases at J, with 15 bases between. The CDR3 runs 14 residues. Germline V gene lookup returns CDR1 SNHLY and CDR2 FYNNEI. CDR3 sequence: CASGGRTAQETQYF. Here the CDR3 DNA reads TGTGCCAGCGGGGGCCGGACAGCTCAAGAGACCCAGTACTTC.

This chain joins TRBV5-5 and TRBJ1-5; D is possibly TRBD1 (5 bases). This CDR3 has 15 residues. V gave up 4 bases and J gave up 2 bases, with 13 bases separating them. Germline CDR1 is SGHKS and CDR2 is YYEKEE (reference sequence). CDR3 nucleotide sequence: TGTGCCAGCAGCCGAGCGCGGGACGGCAATCAGCCCCAGCATTTT. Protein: CASSRARDGNQPQHF.

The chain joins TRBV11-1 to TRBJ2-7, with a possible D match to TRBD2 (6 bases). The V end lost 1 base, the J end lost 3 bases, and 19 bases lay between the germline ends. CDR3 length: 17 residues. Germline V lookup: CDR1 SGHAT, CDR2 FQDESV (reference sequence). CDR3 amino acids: CASSLGLAAGGYYEQYF. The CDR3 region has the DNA TGTGCCAGCAGCTTAGGCTTGGCCGCCGGAGGGTACTACGAGCAGTACTTC.

The CDR3 is CASSFLAGGGTQYF. The DNA for the CDR3 is TGTGCCAGCAGTTTCCTAGCGGGAGGGGGTACGCAGTATTTT. This chain links TRBV28 with TRBJ2-3, with TRBD2 matching 12 bases. The CDR3 extends over 14 amino acids. The germline V gene has CDR1 MDHEN and CDR2 SYDVKM. With 3 bases clipped from V and 8 bases from J, the junction kept 3 bases outside the gene matches.

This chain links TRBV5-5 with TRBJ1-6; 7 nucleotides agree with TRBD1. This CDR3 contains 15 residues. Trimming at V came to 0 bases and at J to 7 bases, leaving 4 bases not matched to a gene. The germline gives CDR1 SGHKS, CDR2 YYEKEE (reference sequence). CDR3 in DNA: TGTGCCAGCAGCTTGGCCCGGGACAGCAATTCACCCCTCCACTTT. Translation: CASSLARDSNSPLHF.

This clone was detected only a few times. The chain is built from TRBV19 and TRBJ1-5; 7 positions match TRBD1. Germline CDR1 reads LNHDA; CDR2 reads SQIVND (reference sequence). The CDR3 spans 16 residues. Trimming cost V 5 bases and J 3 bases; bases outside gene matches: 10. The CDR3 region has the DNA TGTGCCAGTAGTCCAACGGGACAGCCCTCCAATCAGCCCCAGCATTTT. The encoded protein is CASSPTGQPSNQPQHF.

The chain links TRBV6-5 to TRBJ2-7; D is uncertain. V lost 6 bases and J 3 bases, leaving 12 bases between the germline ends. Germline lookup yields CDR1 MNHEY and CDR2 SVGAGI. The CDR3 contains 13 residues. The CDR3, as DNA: TGTGCCAGCAGCGAGTCGTTCAACTACGAGCAGTACTTC. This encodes CASSESFNYEQYF.

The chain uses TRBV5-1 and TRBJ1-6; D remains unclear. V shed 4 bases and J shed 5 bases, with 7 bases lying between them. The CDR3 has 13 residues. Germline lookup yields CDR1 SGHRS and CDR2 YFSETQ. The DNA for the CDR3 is TGCGCCAGCAGCGGCAATAATAATTCACCCCTCCACTTT. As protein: CASSGNNNSPLHF. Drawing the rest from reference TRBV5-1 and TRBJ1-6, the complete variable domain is KAGVTQTPRYLIKTRGQQVTLSCSPISGHRSVSWYQQTPGQGLQFLFEYFSETQRNKGNFPGRFSGRQFSNSRSEMNVSTLELGDSALYLCASSGNNNSPLHFGNGTRLTVT.

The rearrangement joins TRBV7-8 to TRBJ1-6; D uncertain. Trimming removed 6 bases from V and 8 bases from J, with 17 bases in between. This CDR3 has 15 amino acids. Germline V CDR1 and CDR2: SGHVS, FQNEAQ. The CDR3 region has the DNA TGTGCCAGCAGAGCGTCCGGAGGCTTTTATTCACCCCTCCACTTT. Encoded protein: CASRASGGFYSPLHF. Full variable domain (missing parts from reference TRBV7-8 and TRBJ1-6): GAGVSQSPRYKVAKRGQDVALRCDPISGHVSLFWYQQALGQGPEFLTYFQNEAQLDKSGLPSDRFFAERPEGSVSTLKIQRTQQEDSAVYLCASRASGGFYSPLHFGNGTRLTVT.

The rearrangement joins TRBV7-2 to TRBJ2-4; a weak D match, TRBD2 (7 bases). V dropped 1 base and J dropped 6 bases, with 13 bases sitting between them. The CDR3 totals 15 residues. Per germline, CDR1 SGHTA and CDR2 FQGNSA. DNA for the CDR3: TGTGCCAGCAGCTTAGGATTGGGAGGGGGAAACATTCAGTACTTC. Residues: CASSLGLGGGNIQYF. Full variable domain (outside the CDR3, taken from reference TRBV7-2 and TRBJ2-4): GAGVSQSPSNKVTEKGKDVELRCDPISGHTALYWYRQSLGQGLEFLIYFQGNSAPDKSGLPSDRFSAERTGGSVSTLTIQRTQQEDSAVYLCASSLGLGGGNIQYFGAGTRLSVL.

The CDR3 nucleotides read TGCGCCAGCAGTGCCGGGACTAGCAGTTCCTACGAGCAGTACTTC. Protein: CASSAGTSSSYEQYF. The genes are TRBV10-1 and TRBJ2-7; 9 nucleotides align to TRBD2. CDR1 and CDR2 from the germline V gene are WNHNN and SYGVQD (reference sequence). CDR3 length: 15 residues. Trimming took 4 bases from V and 1 from J; bases not matched to a gene: 5.

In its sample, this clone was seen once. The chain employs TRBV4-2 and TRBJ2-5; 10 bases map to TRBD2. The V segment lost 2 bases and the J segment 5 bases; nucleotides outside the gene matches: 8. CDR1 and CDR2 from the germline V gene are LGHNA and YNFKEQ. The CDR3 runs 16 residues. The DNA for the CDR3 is TGTGCCAGCAGCCAAAGTAGCGGGGGGCCGAGGGAGACCCAGTACTTC. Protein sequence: CASSQSSGGPRETQYF.

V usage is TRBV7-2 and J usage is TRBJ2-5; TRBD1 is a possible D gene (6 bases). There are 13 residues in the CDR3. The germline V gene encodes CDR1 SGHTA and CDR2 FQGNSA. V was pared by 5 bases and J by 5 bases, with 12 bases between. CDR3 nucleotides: TGTGCCAGCAGCCCAGGACAGAGTGAGACCCAGTACTTC. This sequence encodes CASSPGQSETQYF.

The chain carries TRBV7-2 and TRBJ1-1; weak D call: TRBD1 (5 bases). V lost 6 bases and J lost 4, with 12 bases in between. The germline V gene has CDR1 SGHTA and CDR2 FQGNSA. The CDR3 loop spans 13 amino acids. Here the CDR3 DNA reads TGTGCCAGCAGTCCCGGGGGGGGCACTGAAGCTTTCTTT. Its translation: CASSPGGGTEAFF.

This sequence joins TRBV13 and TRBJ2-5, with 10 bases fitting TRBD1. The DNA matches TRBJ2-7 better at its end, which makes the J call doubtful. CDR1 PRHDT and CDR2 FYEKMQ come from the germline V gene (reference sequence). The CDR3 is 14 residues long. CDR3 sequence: CASSFGTGDYEQYF. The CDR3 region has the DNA TGTGCCAGCAGCTTTGGGACAGGGGATTACGAGCAGTACTTC.

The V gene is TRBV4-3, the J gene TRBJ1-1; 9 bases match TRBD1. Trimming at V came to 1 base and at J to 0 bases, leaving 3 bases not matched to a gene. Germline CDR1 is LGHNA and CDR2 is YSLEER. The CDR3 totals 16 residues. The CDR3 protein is CASSQATGGMNTEAFF. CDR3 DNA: TGCGCCAGCAGCCAAGCGACAGGGGGAATGAACACTGAAGCTTTCTTT.

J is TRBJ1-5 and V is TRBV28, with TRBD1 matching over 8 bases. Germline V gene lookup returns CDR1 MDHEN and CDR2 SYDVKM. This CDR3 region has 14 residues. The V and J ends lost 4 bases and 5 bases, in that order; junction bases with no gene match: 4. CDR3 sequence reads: CASSSDREHQPQHF. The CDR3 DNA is TGTGCCAGCAGTTCGGACAGGGAACATCAGCCCCAGCATTTT.

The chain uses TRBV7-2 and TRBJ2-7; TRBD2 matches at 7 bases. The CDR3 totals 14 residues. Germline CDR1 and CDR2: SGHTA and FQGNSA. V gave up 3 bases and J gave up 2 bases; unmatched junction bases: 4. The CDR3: CASSFGRTAYEQYF. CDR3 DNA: TGTGCCAGCAGCTTCGGGAGGACTGCCTACGAGCAGTACTTC.

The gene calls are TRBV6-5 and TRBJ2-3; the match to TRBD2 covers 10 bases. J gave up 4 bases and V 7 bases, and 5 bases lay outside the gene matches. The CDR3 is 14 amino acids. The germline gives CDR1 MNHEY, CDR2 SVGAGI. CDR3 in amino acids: CASTGSGGADTQYF. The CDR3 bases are TGTGCCAGCACGGGGAGCGGGGGGGCAGATACGCAGTATTTT.

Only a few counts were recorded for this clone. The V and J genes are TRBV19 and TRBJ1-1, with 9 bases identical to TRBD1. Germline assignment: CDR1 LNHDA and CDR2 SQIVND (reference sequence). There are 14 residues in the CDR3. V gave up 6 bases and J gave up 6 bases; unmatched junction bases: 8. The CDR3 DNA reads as TGTGCCAGTAGGCCACAGGGGGCGATGGCTGAAGCTTTCTTT. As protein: CASRPQGAMAEAFF.